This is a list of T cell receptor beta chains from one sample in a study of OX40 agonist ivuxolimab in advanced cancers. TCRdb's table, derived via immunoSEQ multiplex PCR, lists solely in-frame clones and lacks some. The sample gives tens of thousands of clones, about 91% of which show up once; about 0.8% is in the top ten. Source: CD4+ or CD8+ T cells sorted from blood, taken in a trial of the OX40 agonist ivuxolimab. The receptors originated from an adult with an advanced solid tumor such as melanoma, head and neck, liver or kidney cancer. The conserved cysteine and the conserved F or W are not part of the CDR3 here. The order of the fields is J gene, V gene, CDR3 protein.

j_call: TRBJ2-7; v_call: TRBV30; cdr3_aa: AWSVRDPGEQY
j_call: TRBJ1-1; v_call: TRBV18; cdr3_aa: ASSTTVLTEAF
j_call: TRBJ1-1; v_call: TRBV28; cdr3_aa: ASLQGGNTEAF
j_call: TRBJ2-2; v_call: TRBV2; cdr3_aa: ASSVRTSGRGELF
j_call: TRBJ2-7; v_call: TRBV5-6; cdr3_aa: ASSLVRSGRPWEQY
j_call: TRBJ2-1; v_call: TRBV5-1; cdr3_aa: ASSTSGLNEQF
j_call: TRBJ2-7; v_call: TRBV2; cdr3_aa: ASTPPDRLDIGEQY
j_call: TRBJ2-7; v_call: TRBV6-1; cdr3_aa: ASLGLIDYEQY
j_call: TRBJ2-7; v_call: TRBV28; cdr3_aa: ASSSPPSEMGYEQY
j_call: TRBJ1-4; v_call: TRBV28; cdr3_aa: ALSDRATNEKLF
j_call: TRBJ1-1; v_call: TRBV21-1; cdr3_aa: ASRGPTEAF
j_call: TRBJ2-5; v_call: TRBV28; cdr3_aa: ASIGTGGWETQY
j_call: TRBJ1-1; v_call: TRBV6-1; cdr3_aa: ASRRGNTEAF
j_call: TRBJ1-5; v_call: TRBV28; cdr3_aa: ASSPLQGVGYQPQH
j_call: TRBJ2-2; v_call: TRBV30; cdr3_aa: AWRPSVTGELF
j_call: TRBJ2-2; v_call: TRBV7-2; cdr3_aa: ASTTQGGGPRTGELF
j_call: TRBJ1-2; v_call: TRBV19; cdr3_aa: ASSNRNGYT
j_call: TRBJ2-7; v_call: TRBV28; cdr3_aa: ASTEGGRILYEQY
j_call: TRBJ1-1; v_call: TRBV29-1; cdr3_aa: SVNRGNTEAF
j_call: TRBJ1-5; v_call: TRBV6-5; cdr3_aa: ASSSGAGNQPQH
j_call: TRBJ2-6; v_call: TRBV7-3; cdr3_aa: ASSPGTSGALSGANVLT
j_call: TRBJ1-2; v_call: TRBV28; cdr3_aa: ASSLWRQGHGYT
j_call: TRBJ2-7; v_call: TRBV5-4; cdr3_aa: ASSLLKGPHEQY
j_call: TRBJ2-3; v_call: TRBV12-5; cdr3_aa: ASGGVTDTQY
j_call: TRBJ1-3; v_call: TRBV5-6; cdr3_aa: ASSPGTYSGNTIY
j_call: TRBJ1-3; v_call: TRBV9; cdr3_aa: ASSPRNSPGRGASGNTIY
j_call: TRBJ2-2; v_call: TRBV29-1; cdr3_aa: SVVGQPASGSGELF
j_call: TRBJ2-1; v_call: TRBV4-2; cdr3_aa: ASSPRRSGRDPEQF
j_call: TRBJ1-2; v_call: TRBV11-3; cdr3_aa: ASSELGGYGYT
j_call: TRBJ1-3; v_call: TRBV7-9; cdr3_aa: ASSGLWGAGNTIY
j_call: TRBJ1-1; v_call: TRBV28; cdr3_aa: ASSFARRVNTEAF
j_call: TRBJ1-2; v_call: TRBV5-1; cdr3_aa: ASSLDATAYGYT
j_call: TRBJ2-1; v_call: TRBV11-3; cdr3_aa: ASSGPKGTSGRAYNEQF
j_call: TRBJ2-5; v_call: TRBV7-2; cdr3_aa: ASSFERDETQY
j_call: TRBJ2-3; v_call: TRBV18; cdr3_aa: ASSPLGQGTDTQY
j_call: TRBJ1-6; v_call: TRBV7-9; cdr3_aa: ASSHDRDNSPLH
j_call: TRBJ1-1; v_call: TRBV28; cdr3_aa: ASRGTAMNTEAF
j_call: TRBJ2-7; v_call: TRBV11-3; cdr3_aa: ASSRGSSYEQY
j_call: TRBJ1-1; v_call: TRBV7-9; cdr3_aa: ASSLVTGVEAF
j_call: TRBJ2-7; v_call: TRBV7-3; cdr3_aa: ASSLDPSYEQY
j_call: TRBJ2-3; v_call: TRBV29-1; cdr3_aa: SVREDTDTQY
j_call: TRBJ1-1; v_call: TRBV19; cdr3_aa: ASGQEVSEAF
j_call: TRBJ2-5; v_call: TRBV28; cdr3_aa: ASSFGAGGRETQY
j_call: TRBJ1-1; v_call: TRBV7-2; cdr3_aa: ASSLASNRRAF
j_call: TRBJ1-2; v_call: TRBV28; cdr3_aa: ATWDSYGYT
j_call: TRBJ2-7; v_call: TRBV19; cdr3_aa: ASTSRPGTGSYEQY
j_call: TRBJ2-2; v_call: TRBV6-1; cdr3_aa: ASNRLDTGELF
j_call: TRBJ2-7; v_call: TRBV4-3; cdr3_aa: ASSQVGDSYEQY
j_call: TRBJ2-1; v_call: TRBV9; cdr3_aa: ASSGTGNRGYEQF
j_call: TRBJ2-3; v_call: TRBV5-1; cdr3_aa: ASSPAVDRLGDTQY
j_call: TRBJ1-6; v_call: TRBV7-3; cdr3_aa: ASSLRTGTESPLH